This TCR beta chain comes out of a study of blood T cell repertoires in COVID-19. Only in-frame clones appear in the TCRdb table, and some are missing; sequencing was by immunoSEQ multiplex PCR. This table holds some 150,000 clones, over 75% found once. The V and J ends lost 2 bases and 3 bases, in that order; junction bases with no gene match: 9. CDR1 is LGHDT and CDR2 is YNNKEL in the germline V gene (reference sequence). The CDR3 covers 16 residues. The chain couples TRBV3-1 (or the pseudogene TRBV3-2) to TRBJ2-7; TRBD1 matches at 8 bases. Material: peripheral blood. The clonotype comes from a woman in her fifties or sixties with active COVID-19. The CDR3 bases are TGTGCCAGCAGCCAAAGAGCACGGGACAGGCTCTACGAGCAGTACTTC. Translating gives CASSQRARDRLYEQYF.